These 6 T cell receptor beta chains share one sample of origin, sequenced in a study of OX40 agonist ivuxolimab in advanced cancers. The table came from immunoSEQ multiplex PCR; TCRdb's copy has only in-frame clones and leaves some out. Here the sample spans approximately 40,000 clones, 88% being singletons. Sequencing used CD4+ or CD8+ T cells sorted from blood, obtained in a trial of the OX40 agonist ivuxolimab. These receptors were taken from an adult with an advanced solid tumor such as melanoma, head and neck, liver or kidney cancer.

The chain has TRBV6-1 and TRBJ2-1; TRBD2 aligns across 8 bases. The germline gives CDR1 MNHNS, CDR2 SASEGT. Trimming at V came to 7 bases and at J to 3 bases, leaving 5 bases not matched to a gene. The CDR3 is made up of 14 amino acids. CDR3 sequence reads: CASKASGSYNEQFF. The CDR3 coding sequence is TGTGCCAGCAAGGCCAGCGGGAGCTACAATGAGCAGTTCTTC.

The V gene is TRBV16, the J gene TRBJ1-1; TRBD1 might be the D (5 bases). V dropped 4 bases and J dropped 5 bases, with 14 bases sitting between them. The germline V gene encodes CDR1 KGHSY and CDR2 FQNENV. The CDR3 is 14 residues long. Here the CDR3 DNA reads TGTGCCAGCAGCCCGGGGCGGACGGGGACTGAAGCTTTCTTT. Protein product: CASSPGRTGTEAFF.

The genes are TRBV15 and TRBJ2-2; D may be TRBD2 (7 bases). CDR1 and CDR2 from the germline V gene are LNHNV and YYDKDF (reference sequence). The CDR3 is 14 amino acids. V lost 3 bases and J lost 6, with 11 bases in between. The CDR3 reads CATSRGGGPGELFF. For the CDR3, the DNA is TGTGCCACCAGCAGGGGAGGGGGTCCCGGGGAGCTGTTTTTT.

The chain carries TRBV13 and TRBJ2-7; possibly TRBD2 for D (5 bases). This CDR3 region has 12 residues. Germline CDR1 PRHDT, CDR2 FYEKMQ (reference sequence). V dropped 0 bases and J dropped 7 bases, with 7 bases sitting between them. CDR3 DNA sequence: TGTGCCAGCAGCTTAGGGGGAGAGGAGCAGTACTTC. It yields the protein CASSLGGEEQYF.

The chain is built from TRBV9 and TRBJ1-3; possible D gene TRBD1, 5 bases. V lost 4 bases and J 4 bases, leaving 12 bases between the germline ends. The CDR3 has 14 residues. The germline V gene encodes CDR1 SGDLS and CDR2 YYNGEE. CDR3 DNA: TGTGCCAGCAGCCCTACGGGGCTGGGAAACACCATATATTTT. Translating gives CASSPTGLGNTIYF.

This chain uses TRBV6-6 with TRBJ2-7; D is ambiguous. Germline-derived CDR1 and CDR2 are MNHNY and SVGAGI (reference sequence). V was trimmed by 4 bases and J by 3 bases, leaving 10 bases between them. This CDR3 is 13 amino acids long. Here the CDR3 reads CASSFREFYEQYF. The CDR3 DNA reads TGTGCCAGCAGTTTTCGCGAGTTCTACGAGCAGTACTTC.